This T cell receptor (beta chain) originates from a study of blood T cell repertoires in COVID-19. Trimming took off 2 bases at V and 7 bases at J, with 9 bases between the two ends. Germline-derived CDR1 and CDR2 are MNHEY and SVGAGI. This CDR3 has 14 amino acids. Profiled with immunoSEQ multiplex PCR; TCRdb holds only in-frame clones, not every one. The repertoire holds around 250,000 clones, with around 86% as singletons. The material sequenced was PBMCs or T cells enriched from blood (not recorded which). The chain couples TRBV6-5 to TRBJ1-6; D gene ambiguous. The origin of this receptor is a man in his late teens or twenties who had recovered from COVID-19. CDR3 bases: TGTGCCAGCAGTTACGAGGGAAGGAATTCACCCCTCCACTTT. Translation gives CASSYEGRNSPLHF.